Following are 8 T cell receptor beta chains from one sample sequenced in a study of blood T cell repertoires in COVID-19. Repertoires were generated with immunoSEQ multiplex PCR, while TCRdb's copy carries only in-frame clones and drops some. The repertoire includes about 75,000 clones, more than 65% of them detected once, and about a fifth sits in the top ten. The sequenced sample was peripheral blood. The receptors shown here come from a woman aged 45-60 years with acute or convalescent COVID-19.

Only one count was recorded for this clone. This chain joins TRBV7-3 and TRBJ2-5; 9 nucleotides agree with TRBD1. V shed 5 bases and J 4 bases; nucleotides not matched to a gene: 8. This CDR3 contains 15 residues. Per germline, CDR1 SGHTA and CDR2 FQGTGA. In DNA form, the CDR3 reads TGTGCCAGCAGCCTTACAGGGGGCGAAGCAGAGACCCAGTACTTC. It yields the protein CASSLTGGEAETQYF. Looking up the rest from reference TRBV7-3 and TRBJ2-5 gives the full variable domain: GAGVSQTPSNKVTEKGKYVELRCDPISGHTALYWYRQSLGQGPEFLIYFQGTGAADDSGLPNDRFFAVRPEGSVSTLKIQRTERGDSAVYLCASSLTGGEAETQYFGPGTRLLVL.

This chain uses TRBV7-9 with TRBJ2-5; 9 bases fit TRBD2. CDR1 is SEHNR, CDR2 FQNEAQ, per germline (reference sequence). CDR3 size: 16 residues. The ends lost 2 bases at V and 5 bases at J; junction bases unmatched: 9. CDR3 sequence: CASSLSGLAGKETQYF. In DNA form, the CDR3 reads TGTGCCAGCAGCTTATCCGGGCTAGCGGGAAAGGAGACCCAGTACTTC.

As DNA, the CDR3 is TGTGCCAGCAATCCAGGAGGGCTGGGTGAGCAGTTCTTC. This gives the protein CASNPGGLGEQFF. The chain uses TRBV27 and TRBJ2-1; TRBD2 might be the D (6 bases). This CDR3 is 13 amino acids long. V gave up 7 bases and J gave up 9 bases, with 16 bases separating them. Germline-derived CDR1 and CDR2 are MNHEY and SMNVEV (reference sequence).

The chain joins TRBV7-6 to TRBJ1-6; no clear D gene. From germline, CDR1 is SGHVS and CDR2 FNYEAQ. Trimming shortened V by 5 bases and J by 6 bases, and 17 bases separated the two germline ends. CDR3 size: 16 residues. CDR3 protein: CASSDRINQRNSPLHF. In nucleotides, the CDR3 is TGTGCCAGCAGCGACCGGATAAATCAGCGTAATTCACCCCTCCACTTT.

The V call is TRBV4-2, the J call TRBJ2-3; 7 bases match TRBD2. CDR3 length: 16 amino acids. Trimming took 4 bases from V and 4 from J; bases not matched to a gene: 11. Germline V lookup: CDR1 LGHNA, CDR2 YNFKEQ. This CDR3 is CASSPPLARSADTQYF. CDR3 bases: TGTGCCAGCAGCCCGCCACTAGCGAGATCCGCAGATACGCAGTATTTT.

This clone qualifies as medium-sized. The chain uses TRBV4-1 and TRBJ1-5, with D perhaps TRBD1 (5 bases). Per germline, CDR1 MGHRA and CDR2 YSYEKL. The CDR3 is 14 residues long. The V end lost 1 base, the J end lost 6 bases, and 10 bases lay between the germline ends. This chain's CDR3 is CASSQAGRAQPQHF. In nucleotides, the CDR3 is TGCGCCAGCAGCCAAGCCGGCAGGGCTCAGCCCCAGCATTTT.

This chain joins TRBV19 and TRBJ2-3; a possible D gene is TRBD1 (7 bases). Germline V gene lookup returns CDR1 LNHDA and CDR2 SQIVND (reference sequence). The CDR3 covers 14 residues. The V gene lost 6 bases and the J gene lost 6 bases, with 16 bases spanning the gap. CDR3 DNA sequence: TGTGCCAGTAGGGCAGGGGGACTTGGGGATACGCAGTATTTT. Its protein is CASRAGGLGDTQYF.

CDR3 DNA: TGTGCCAGCAGTTACCGCGACACCGGCTACGAGCAGTACTTC. This codes for CASSYRDTGYEQYF. The chain uses TRBV6-2 or TRBV6-3 and TRBJ2-7; D is unclear. The CDR3 is 14 amino acids. Looked up from germline, CDR1 is MNHEY and CDR2 is SVGEGT. V lost 2 bases, J lost 3 bases, and 11 bases lay in between.